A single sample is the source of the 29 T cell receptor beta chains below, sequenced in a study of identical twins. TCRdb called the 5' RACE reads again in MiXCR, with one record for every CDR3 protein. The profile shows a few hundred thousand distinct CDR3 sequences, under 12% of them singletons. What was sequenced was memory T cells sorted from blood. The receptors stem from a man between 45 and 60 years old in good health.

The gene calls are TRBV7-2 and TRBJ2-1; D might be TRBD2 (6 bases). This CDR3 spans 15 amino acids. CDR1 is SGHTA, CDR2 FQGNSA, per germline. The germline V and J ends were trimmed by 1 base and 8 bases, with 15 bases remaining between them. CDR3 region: CASSLGLSWRDEQFF. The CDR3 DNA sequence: TGTGCCAGCAGCTTAGGTCTTAGCTGGAGGGATGAGCAGTTCTTC.

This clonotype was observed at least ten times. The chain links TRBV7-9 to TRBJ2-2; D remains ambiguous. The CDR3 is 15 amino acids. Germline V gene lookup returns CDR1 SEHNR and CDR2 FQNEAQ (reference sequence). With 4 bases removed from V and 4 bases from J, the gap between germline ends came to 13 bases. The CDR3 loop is CASSSRDTVTGELFF. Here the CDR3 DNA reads TGTGCCAGCAGCTCACGCGACACCGTCACCGGGGAGCTGTTTTTT.

The CDR3: CASSSGQGEAFF. As DNA, the CDR3 is TGCGCCAGCAGCTCAGGACAGGGGGAAGCTTTCTTT. The V call is TRBV5-1, the J call TRBJ1-1; TRBD1 matches at 9 bases. V trimming: 3 bases; J trimming: 8 bases; junction bases outside the gene matches: 2. From germline, CDR1 is SGHRS and CDR2 YFSETQ. This CDR3 contains 12 residues.

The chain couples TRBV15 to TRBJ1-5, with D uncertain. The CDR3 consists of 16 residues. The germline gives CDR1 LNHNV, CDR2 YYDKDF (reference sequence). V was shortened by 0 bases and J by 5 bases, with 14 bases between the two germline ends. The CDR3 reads CATSRERLLNYQPQHF. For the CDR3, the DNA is TGTGCCACCAGCAGAGAACGGCTATTGAATTATCAGCCCCAGCATTTT.

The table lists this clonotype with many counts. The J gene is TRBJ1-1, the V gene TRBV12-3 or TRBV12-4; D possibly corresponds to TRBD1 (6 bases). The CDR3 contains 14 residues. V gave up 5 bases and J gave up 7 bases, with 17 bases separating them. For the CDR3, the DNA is TGTGCCAGCAGTAACCGGGACACGGAAAGTGAAGCTTTCTTT. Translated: CASSNRDTESEAFF.

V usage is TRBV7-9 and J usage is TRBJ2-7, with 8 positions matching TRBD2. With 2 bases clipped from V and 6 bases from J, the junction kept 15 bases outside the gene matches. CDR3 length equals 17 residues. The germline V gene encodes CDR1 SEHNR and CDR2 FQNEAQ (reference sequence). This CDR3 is CASSLSPPRGGGIEQYF. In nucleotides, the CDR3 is TGTGCCAGCAGCTTATCCCCCCCCCGTGGCGGGGGGATCGAGCAGTACTTC.

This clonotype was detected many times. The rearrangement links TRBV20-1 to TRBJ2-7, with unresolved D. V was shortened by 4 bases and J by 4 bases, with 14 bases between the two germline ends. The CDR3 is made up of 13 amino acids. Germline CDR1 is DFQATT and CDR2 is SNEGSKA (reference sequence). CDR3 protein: CSATSDAWYEQYF. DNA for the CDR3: TGCAGTGCTACATCGGACGCGTGGTACGAGCAGTACTTC.

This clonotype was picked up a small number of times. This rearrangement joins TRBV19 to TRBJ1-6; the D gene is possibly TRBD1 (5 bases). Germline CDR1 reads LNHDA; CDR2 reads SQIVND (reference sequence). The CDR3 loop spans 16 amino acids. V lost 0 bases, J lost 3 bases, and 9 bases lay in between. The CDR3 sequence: CASSIEGQIYNSPLHF. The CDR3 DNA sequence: TGTGCCAGTAGTATAGAGGGGCAGATCTATAATTCACCCCTCCACTTT.

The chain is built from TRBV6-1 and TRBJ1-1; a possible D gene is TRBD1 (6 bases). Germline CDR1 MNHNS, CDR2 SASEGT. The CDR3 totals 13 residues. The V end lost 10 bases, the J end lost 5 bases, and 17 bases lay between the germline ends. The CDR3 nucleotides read TGTGCCACCTACTCGGGGGGCTGGACTGAAGCTTTCTTT. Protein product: CATYSGGWTEAFF.

The CDR3 loop reads CASSEGAARDGEKLFF. CDR3 coding DNA: TGTGCCAGCAGCGAAGGGGCGGCCCGGGATGGGGAAAAACTGTTTTTT. The chain recombines TRBV7-8 with TRBJ1-4; D possibly corresponds to TRBD1 (5 bases). Germline V gives CDR1 SGHVS, CDR2 FQNEAQ. Trimming removed 5 bases from V and 8 bases from J, with 21 bases in between. The CDR3 runs to 16 residues.

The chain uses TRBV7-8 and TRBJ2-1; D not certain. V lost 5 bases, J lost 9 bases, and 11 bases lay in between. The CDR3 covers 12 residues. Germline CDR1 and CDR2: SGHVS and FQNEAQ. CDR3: CASSPGRGEQFF. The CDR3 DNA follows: TGTGCCAGCAGCCCCGGACGCGGTGAGCAGTTCTTC. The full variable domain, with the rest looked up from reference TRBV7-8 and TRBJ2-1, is GAGVSQSPRYKVAKRGQDVALRCDPISGHVSLFWYQQALGQGPEFLTYFQNEAQLDKSGLPSDRFFAERPEGSVSTLKIQRTQQEDSAVYLCASSPGRGEQFFGPGTRLTVL.

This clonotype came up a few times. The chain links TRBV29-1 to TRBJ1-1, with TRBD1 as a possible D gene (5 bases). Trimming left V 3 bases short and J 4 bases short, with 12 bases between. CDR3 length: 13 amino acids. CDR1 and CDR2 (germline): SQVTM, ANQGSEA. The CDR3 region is CSVEGVDITEAFF. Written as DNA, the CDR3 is TGCAGCGTTGAGGGGGTGGATATCACTGAAGCTTTCTTT.

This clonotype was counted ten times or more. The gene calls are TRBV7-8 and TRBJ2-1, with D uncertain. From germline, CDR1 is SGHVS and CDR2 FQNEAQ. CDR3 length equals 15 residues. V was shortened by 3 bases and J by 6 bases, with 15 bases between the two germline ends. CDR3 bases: TGTGCCAGCAGCTTCCCAGCACCTGTTGGCAATGAGCAGTTCTTC. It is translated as CASSFPAPVGNEQFF.

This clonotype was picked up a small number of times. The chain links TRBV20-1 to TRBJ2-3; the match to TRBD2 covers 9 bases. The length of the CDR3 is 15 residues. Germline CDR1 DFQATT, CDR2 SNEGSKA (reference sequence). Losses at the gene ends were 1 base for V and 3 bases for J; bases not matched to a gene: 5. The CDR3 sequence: CSARAPSGTTDTQYF. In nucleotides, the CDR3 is TGCAGTGCTAGAGCGCCTAGCGGGACTACAGATACGCAGTATTTT.

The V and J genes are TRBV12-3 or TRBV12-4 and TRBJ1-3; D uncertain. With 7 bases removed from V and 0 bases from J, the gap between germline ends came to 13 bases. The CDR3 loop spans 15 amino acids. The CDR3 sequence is CASILPVYSGNTIYF. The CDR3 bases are TGTGCCAGCATCCTCCCGGTATACTCTGGAAACACCATATATTTT.

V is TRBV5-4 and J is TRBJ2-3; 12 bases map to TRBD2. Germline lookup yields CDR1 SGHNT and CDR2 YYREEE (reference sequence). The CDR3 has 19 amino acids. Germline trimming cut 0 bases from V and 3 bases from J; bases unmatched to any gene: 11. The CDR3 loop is CASSLGPSGRAWGTDTQYF. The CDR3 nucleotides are TGTGCCAGCAGCTTGGGCCCTAGCGGGAGGGCCTGGGGGACAGATACGCAGTATTTT.

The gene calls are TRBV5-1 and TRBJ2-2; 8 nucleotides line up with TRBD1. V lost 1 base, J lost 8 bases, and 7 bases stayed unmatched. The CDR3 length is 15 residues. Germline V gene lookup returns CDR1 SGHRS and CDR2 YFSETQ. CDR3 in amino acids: CASSLNGQGVGELFF. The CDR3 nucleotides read TGCGCCAGCAGCTTGAATGGACAGGGTGTTGGGGAGCTGTTTTTT.

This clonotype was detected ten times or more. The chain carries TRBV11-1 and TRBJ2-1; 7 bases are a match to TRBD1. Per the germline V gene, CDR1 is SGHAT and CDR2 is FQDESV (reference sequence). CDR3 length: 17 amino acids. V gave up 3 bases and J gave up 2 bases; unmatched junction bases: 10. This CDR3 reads CASSLSRGTRTYNEQFF. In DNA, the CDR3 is TGTGCCAGCAGCTTGAGCAGGGGGACCCGTACCTACAATGAGCAGTTCTTC.

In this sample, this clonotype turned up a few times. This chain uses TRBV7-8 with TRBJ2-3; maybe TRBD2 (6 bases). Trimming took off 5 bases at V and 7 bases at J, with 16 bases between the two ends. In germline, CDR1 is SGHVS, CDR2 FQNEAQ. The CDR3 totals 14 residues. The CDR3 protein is CASSPEDYLNTQYF. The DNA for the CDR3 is TGTGCCAGCAGCCCGGAGGACTATCTTAATACGCAGTATTTT.

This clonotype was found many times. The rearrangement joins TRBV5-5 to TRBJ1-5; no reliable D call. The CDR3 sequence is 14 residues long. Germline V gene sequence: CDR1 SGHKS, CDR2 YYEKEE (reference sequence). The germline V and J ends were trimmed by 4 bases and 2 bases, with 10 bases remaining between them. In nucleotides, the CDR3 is TGTGCCAGCAGCCGGGAAGTCGGCAATCAGCCCCAGCATTTT. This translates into CASSREVGNQPQHF.

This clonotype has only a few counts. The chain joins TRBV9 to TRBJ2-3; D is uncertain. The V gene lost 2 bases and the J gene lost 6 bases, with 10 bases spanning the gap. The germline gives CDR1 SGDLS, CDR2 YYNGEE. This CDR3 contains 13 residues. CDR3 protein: CASSVQPADTQYF. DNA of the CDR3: TGTGCCAGCAGCGTCCAACCTGCGGATACGCAGTATTTT.

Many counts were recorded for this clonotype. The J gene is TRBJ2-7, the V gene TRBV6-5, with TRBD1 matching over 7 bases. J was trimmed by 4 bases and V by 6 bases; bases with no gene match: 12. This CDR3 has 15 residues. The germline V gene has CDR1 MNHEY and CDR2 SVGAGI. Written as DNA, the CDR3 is TGTGCCAGCAGGTACGGGACAGCTCGGGTGTACGAGCAGTACTTC. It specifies CASRYGTARVYEQYF.

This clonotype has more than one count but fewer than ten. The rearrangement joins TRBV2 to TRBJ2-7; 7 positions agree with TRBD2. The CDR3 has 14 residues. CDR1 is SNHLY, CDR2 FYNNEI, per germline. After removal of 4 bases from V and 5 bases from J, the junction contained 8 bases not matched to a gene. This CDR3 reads CASSVQGGAHEQYF. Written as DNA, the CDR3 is TGTGCCAGCAGTGTCCAGGGAGGGGCCCACGAGCAGTACTTC.

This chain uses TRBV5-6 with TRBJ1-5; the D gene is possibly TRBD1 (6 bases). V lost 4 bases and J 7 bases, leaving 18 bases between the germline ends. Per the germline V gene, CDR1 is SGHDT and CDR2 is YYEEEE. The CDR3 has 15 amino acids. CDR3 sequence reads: CASSIQGLRMQPQHF. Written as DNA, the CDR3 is TGTGCCAGCAGCATCCAGGGGCTCCGGATGCAGCCCCAGCATTTT.

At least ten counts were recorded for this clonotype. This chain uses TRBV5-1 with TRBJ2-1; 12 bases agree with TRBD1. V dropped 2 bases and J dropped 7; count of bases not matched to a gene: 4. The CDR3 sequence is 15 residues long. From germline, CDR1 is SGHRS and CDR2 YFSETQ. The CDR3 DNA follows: TGCGCCAGCAGCTTACGGGACAGGGGGCGGAATGAGCAGTTCTTC. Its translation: CASSLRDRGRNEQFF.

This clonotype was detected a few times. The CDR3 loop is CASSQEETAGNTIYF. The CDR3 coding sequence is TGCGCCAGCAGCCAAGAGGAGACGGCTGGAAACACCATATATTTT. The chain uses TRBV4-1 and TRBJ1-3; D not resolved. Trimming removed 0 bases at V and 2 bases at J, with 8 bases between. This CDR3 comprises 15 residues. CDR1 is MGHRA, CDR2 YSYEKL, per germline.

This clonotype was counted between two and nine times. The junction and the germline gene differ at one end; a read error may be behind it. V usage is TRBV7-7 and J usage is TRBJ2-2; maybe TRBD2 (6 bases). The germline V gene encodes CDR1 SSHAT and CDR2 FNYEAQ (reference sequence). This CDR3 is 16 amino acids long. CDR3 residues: CASSLAARRDTGELFF. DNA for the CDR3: TGTGCTAGCAGCTTAGCGGCCCGGCGGGACACCGGGGAGCTGTTTTTT.

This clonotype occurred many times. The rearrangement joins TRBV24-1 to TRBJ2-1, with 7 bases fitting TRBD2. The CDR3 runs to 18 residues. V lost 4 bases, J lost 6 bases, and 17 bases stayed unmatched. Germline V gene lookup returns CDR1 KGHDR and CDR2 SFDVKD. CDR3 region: CATSDPLPSSGPTNEQFF. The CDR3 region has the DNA TGTGCCACCAGTGACCCACTCCCGTCTAGCGGTCCAACCAATGAGCAGTTCTTC.

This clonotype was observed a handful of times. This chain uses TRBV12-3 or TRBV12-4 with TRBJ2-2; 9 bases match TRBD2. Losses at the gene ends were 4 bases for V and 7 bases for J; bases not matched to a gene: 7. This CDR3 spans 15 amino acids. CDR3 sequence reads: CASSSHPSGIGELFF. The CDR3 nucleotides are TGTGCCAGCAGTTCCCACCCTAGCGGGATCGGGGAGCTGTTTTTT.